Shown below are 27 T cell receptor beta chains from a single sample sequenced in a study of blood T cells in healthy people across ages. Together with a sample-barcoded 5' primer, a J-beta primer mix was included in a second PCR lasting about 7 to 12 cycles. MiXCR, run by TCRdb on the 5' RACE reads, gives a single entry per CDR3 protein. This table holds roughly 1.9 million distinct CDR3 sequences, about two fifths found once. Material for sequencing was blood. The receptors here all came from a human donor in good health.

This clonotype was recorded a few times. J is TRBJ2-7 and V is TRBV28, with D tentatively TRBD1 (6 bases). The CDR3 is made up of 15 amino acids. Trimming left V 2 bases short and J 3 bases short, with 14 bases between. CDR1 and CDR2 from the germline V gene are MDHEN and SYDVKM. In DNA, the CDR3 is TGTGCCAGCAGTTTACCTGGACAGAATAACTACGAGCAGTACTTC. Its translation is CASSLPGQNNYEQYF.

The chain employs TRBV12-3 or TRBV12-4 and TRBJ2-6, with D possibly being TRBD1 (5 bases). The CDR3 spans 18 residues. V was trimmed by 3 bases and J by 0 bases, leaving 15 bases between them. This CDR3 reads CASSFRQGLSSGANVLTF. The DNA of the CDR3 is TGTGCCAGCAGTTTTAGGCAGGGCTTATCCTCTGGGGCCAACGTCCTGACTTTC.

The V call is TRBV7-3, the J call TRBJ2-1; tentative D call: TRBD2 (6 bases). Trimming shortened V by 6 bases and J by 5 bases, and 17 bases separated the two germline ends. The germline gives CDR1 SGHTA, CDR2 FQGTGA. The CDR3 runs to 15 residues. DNA of the CDR3: TGTGCCAGCAGTTTAGCGGAATTTACTGACAATGAGCAGTTCTTC. It codes for CASSLAEFTDNEQFF.

The chain joins TRBV27 to TRBJ2-3; D tentatively fits TRBD1 or TRBD2 (6 bases each). This CDR3 spans 14 amino acids. The V end lost 3 bases, the J end lost 6 bases, and 13 bases lay between the germline ends. The germline V gene encodes CDR1 MNHEY and CDR2 SMNVEV (reference sequence). In DNA form, the CDR3 reads TGTGCCAGCAGTTTTTTAGGGGGGTCCGATACGCAGTATTTT. It encodes CASSFLGGSDTQYF.

V gene TRBV12-3 or TRBV12-4 combines with J gene TRBJ1-1, with D perhaps matching TRBD1 (5 bases). The CDR3 spans 16 residues. Between the trimmed V and J ends, which lost 2 bases and 3 bases, there was a span of 16 bases. The CDR3 DNA follows: TGTGCCAGCAGTTTATCCCCTTGGGGCACTGACACTGAAGCTTTCTTT. Translating it yields CASSLSPWGTDTEAFF.

The chain carries TRBV12-3 or TRBV12-4 and TRBJ1-4; 9 nucleotides line up with TRBD1. V shed 6 bases and J 0 bases; nucleotides not matched to a gene: 2. The CDR3 is made up of 15 amino acids. The CDR3 nucleotides read TGTGCCAGCAGGTGGACAGGGGCAACTAATGAAAAACTGTTTTTT. Protein: CASRWTGATNEKLFF.

The chain couples TRBV7-2 to TRBJ2-7; 8 bases map to TRBD1. V shed 1 base and J 0 bases; nucleotides not matched to a gene: 8. The CDR3 contains 17 residues. Germline V CDR1 and CDR2: SGHTA, FQGNSA. CDR3: CASSLEVRGPSSYEQYF. As DNA, the CDR3 is TGTGCCAGCAGCTTAGAGGTCAGGGGGCCGAGCTCCTACGAGCAGTACTTC.

V and J are TRBV6-6 and TRBJ2-1; D unclear. Germline CDR1 and CDR2: MNHNY and SVGAGI (reference sequence). Trimming shortened V by 6 bases and J by 4 bases, and 13 bases separated the two germline ends. This CDR3 has 14 amino acids. CDR3 sequence reads: CASRSDPIYNEQFF. The CDR3 region has the DNA TGTGCCAGCAGGTCGGATCCTATATACAATGAGCAGTTCTTC.

The chain joins TRBV11-2 to TRBJ1-4; D not resolved. Between the trimmed V and J ends, which lost 2 bases and 7 bases, there was a span of 5 bases. Germline-derived CDR1 and CDR2 are SGHAT and FQNNGV. The CDR3 has 12 amino acids. DNA for the CDR3: TGTGCCAGCAGCTTAAATAGTGAAAAACTGTTTTTT. Amino acids: CASSLNSEKLFF.

This clonotype was observed a few times. This rearrangement joins TRBV10-3 to TRBJ2-1; TRBD2 might be the D (5 bases). CDR3 size: 15 residues. V was clipped by 3 bases and J by 1 base, with 10 bases between them. The germline V gene encodes CDR1 ENHRY and CDR2 SYGVKD. The CDR3 reads CAISESGMSYNEQFF. CDR3 bases: TGTGCCATCAGTGAATCGGGGATGTCCTACAATGAGCAGTTCTTC.

The genes are TRBV9 and TRBJ2-1; 8 positions agree with TRBD2. The junction had 7 bases not matched to a gene; V was cut back by 1 base and J by 4 bases. The CDR3 length is 16 residues. Looked up from germline, CDR1 is SGDLS and CDR2 is YYNGEE. CDR3 coding DNA: TGTGCCAGCAGCGTATATCCGGGGGGGTTGTACAATGAGCAGTTCTTC. Translation: CASSVYPGGLYNEQFF. Combining the CDR3 with reference TRBV9 and TRBJ2-1 gives the whole variable domain DSGVTQTPKHLITATGQRVTLRCSPRSGDLSVYWYQQSLDQGLQFLIQYYNGEERAKGNILERFSAQQFPDLHSELNLSSLELGDSALYFCASSVYPGGLYNEQFFGPGTRLTVL.

This clonotype was detected a few times. The V gene is TRBV7-2, the J gene TRBJ2-3; D is unresolved. The germline V and J ends were trimmed by 5 bases and 7 bases, with 10 bases remaining between them. The CDR3 has 12 residues. Germline values: CDR1 SGHTA, CDR2 FQGNSA. CDR3 sequence: CASSLTAYTQYF. In DNA, the CDR3 is TGTGCCAGCAGCCTAACAGCCTATACGCAGTATTTT. The variable domain in full, completed from reference TRBV7-2 and TRBJ2-3, reads GAGVSQSPSNKVTEKGKDVELRCDPISGHTALYWYRQSLGQGLEFLIYFQGNSAPDKSGLPSDRFSAERTGGSVSTLTIQRTQQEDSAVYLCASSLTAYTQYFGPGTRLTVL.

The chain is built from TRBV7-8 and TRBJ2-3; D unresolved. This CDR3 is built from 20 residues. The ends were cut back, 5 bases at V and 4 bases at J, with 31 bases in the middle. Germline loops: CDR1 SGHVS, CDR2 FQNEAQ. CDR3 in amino acids: CASSPLPQTGNLAVADTQYF. In nucleotides, the CDR3 is TGTGCCAGCAGCCCCCTCCCCCAGACGGGTAATTTGGCAGTAGCAGATACGCAGTATTTT.

This chain uses TRBV3-1 with TRBJ1-2, with 9 nucleotides matching TRBD1. The CDR3 consists of 15 residues. Germline CDR1 is LGHDT and CDR2 is YNNKEL (reference sequence). Trimming took 3 bases from V and 8 from J; bases not matched to a gene: 10. The CDR3 bases are TGTGCCAGCAGCCACACCACCGGGACAGGGTCAGGCTACACCTTC. It encodes CASSHTTGTGSGYTF.

This chain joins TRBV10-3 and TRBJ1-5, with TRBD1 identical over 10 bases. This CDR3 spans 13 amino acids. J gave up 7 bases and V 7 bases, and 4 bases lay outside the gene matches. Germline CDR1 is ENHRY and CDR2 is SYGVKD. CDR3 in DNA: TGTGCCATCAAGGGGACAGGGGAGCAGCCCCAGCATTTT. Its protein product is CAIKGTGEQPQHF.

The V and J genes are TRBV12-3 or TRBV12-4 and TRBJ2-5, with 9 bases fitting TRBD2. V was clipped by 10 bases and J by 3 bases; unmatched bases: 6. The CDR3 has 13 amino acids. Here the CDR3 DNA reads TGTGCCACCGCGGGAGGGACAAAAGAGACCCAGTACTTC. Translating gives CATAGGTKETQYF.

This clonotype turned up a few times. This chain connects TRBV20-1 to TRBJ1-2; 7 nucleotides line up with TRBD1. V trimming: 1 base; J trimming: 1 base; junction bases outside the gene matches: 9. CDR1 is DFQATT and CDR2 is SNEGSKA in the germline V gene (reference sequence). The CDR3 length is 16 residues. This CDR3 is CSARGRPGQINYGYTF. CDR3 DNA: TGCAGTGCTAGAGGCCGCCCGGGACAGATTAACTATGGCTACACCTTC.

The CDR3 DNA reads as TGTGCCAGCAGCTTGGCGATTGCGGGCGGCTACAATGAGCAGTTCTTC. The encoded protein is CASSLAIAGGYNEQFF. This chain joins TRBV7-6 and TRBJ2-1; possible D gene TRBD2, 5 bases. The CDR3 has 16 amino acids. V shed 3 bases and J shed 3 bases, with 15 bases lying between them. Germline lookup yields CDR1 SGHVS and CDR2 FNYEAQ.

With respect to this clonotype: At one end, the junction sequence differs from germline, possibly due to a read error. CDR3 amino acids: CASSLGNQGSNAEAFF. In DNA form, the CDR3 reads TGCGCCAGCAGCTTGGGGAACCAGGGCTCGAACGCTGAAGCTTTCTTT. This chain links TRBV5-1 with TRBJ1-1; TRBD1 might be the D (5 bases). This CDR3 spans 16 amino acids. From germline, CDR1 is SGHRS and CDR2 YFSETQ. The whole variable domain, filled in from reference TRBV5-1 and TRBJ1-1, reads KAGVTQTPRYLIKTRGQQVTLSCSPISGHRSVSWYQQTPGQGLQFLFEYFSETQRNKGNFPGRFSGRQFSNSRSEMNVSTLELGDSALYLCASSLGNQGSNAEAFFGQGTRLTVV.

This clonotype has a handful of counts. The chain has TRBV6-2 or TRBV6-3 and TRBJ2-7; 8 bases match TRBD1. In germline, CDR1 is MNHEY, CDR2 SVGEGT. The CDR3 runs to 16 residues. The junction had 7 bases not matched to a gene; V was cut back by 2 bases and J by 1 base. Written as DNA, the CDR3 is TGTGCCAGCAGTTACGCCCGGACAGGGCCTTCCTACGAGCAGTACTTC. Protein: CASSYARTGPSYEQYF.

Only a few counts were recorded for this clonotype. This sequence joins TRBV6-5 and TRBJ1-2; no reliable D call. This CDR3 is 15 amino acids long. Germline CDR1 reads MNHEY; CDR2 reads SVGAGI. Trimming removed 5 bases from V and 8 bases from J, with 21 bases in between. As DNA, the CDR3 is TGTGCCAGCAGTCCTTCGGGTGCGATAGCCGGGGGCTACACCTTC. The encoded protein is CASSPSGAIAGGYTF.

This clonotype was seen more than once but under ten times. The rearrangement uses TRBV4-3 and TRBJ2-1; maybe TRBD2 (7 bases). The germline V and J ends were trimmed by 4 bases and 10 bases, with 20 bases remaining between them. Germline values: CDR1 LGHNA, CDR2 YSLEER. This CDR3 comprises 15 residues. The CDR3 sequence is CASSRLTGGLGEQFF. CDR3 nucleotide sequence: TGCGCCAGCAGCCGACTGACGGGGGGCCTTGGGGAGCAGTTCTTC.

V is TRBV20-1 and J is TRBJ2-3, with TRBD2 matching over 8 bases. There are 16 residues in the CDR3. CDR1 DFQATT and CDR2 SNEGSKA come from the germline V gene (reference sequence). V dropped 0 bases and J dropped 2; count of bases not matched to a gene: 7. CDR3 amino acids: CSAREDRGGYTDTQYF. The CDR3 DNA reads TGCAGTGCTAGAGAGGATCGGGGGGGGTACACAGATACGCAGTATTTT.

This clonotype was counted once. The chain is built from TRBV28 and TRBJ2-3; tentatively, D is TRBD1 or TRBD2 (5 bases each). The length of the CDR3 is 15 residues. From germline, CDR1 is MDHEN and CDR2 SYDVKM. Trimming cost V 6 bases and J 2 bases, with 15 bases left between them. The CDR3 bases are TGTGCCAGCAGCACTCCGGGACGGAACACAGATACGCAGTATTTT. Residues: CASSTPGRNTDTQYF.

This clonotype was recorded a few times. The V gene is TRBV6-1, the J gene TRBJ2-5; either TRBD1 or TRBD2 may fit D (5 bases each). Germline V gene lookup returns CDR1 MNHNS and CDR2 SASEGT. Trimming removed 5 bases at V and 5 bases at J, with 15 bases between. The CDR3 is made up of 14 amino acids. CDR3 coding DNA: TGTGCCAGCAGTCGATCCCTGGGGGAGGAGACCCAGTACTTC. This encodes CASSRSLGEETQYF.

This clonotype was seen more than once but under ten times. The chain recombines TRBV20-1 with TRBJ2-7; tentatively, D is TRBD1 (6 bases). Trimming pared 1 base from V and 2 bases from J, leaving 9 bases between. The CDR3 is 13 amino acids. Germline CDR1 and CDR2: DFQATT and SNEGSKA (reference sequence). The CDR3: CSARGTATYEQYF. DNA of the CDR3: TGCAGTGCTAGAGGGACAGCTACCTACGAGCAGTACTTC.

This clonotype was detected only a few times. The chain has TRBV6-5 and TRBJ2-2; TRBD1 aligns across 8 bases. CDR1 and CDR2 (germline): MNHEY, SVGAGI. This CDR3 comprises 14 residues. Trimming cost V 8 bases and J 5 bases; bases outside gene matches: 7. CDR3 sequence (DNA): TGTGCCAGCGGGGCGACAGGGGAAACCGGGGAGCTGTTTTTT. It codes for CASGATGETGELFF.